The 21 T cell receptor beta chains below all came from one sample that was sequenced in a study of beta chain features in type 1 diabetes. Investigators reverse transcribed all isolated RNA, so they sequenced expressed TCRB transcripts. Profiled with immunoSEQ multiplex PCR; TCRdb holds only in-frame clones, not every one. The sample includes 330,000 or so clones, roughly 21% of them seen just once. The sequenced sample was naive CD4+ T cells from blood. These receptors were obtained from a woman aged 18-29 years in good health.

This clone was counted a few times. This chain joins TRBV30 and TRBJ1-1, with D perhaps TRBD1 (5 bases). Trimming removed 5 bases at V and 1 base at J, with 11 bases between. This CDR3 spans 13 amino acids. Germline V lookup: CDR1 GTSNPN, CDR2 SVGIG (reference sequence). The CDR3 protein is CAWESRENTEAFF. The CDR3 DNA is TGTGCCTGGGAGAGCAGGGAGAACACTGAAGCTTTCTTT.

The CDR3 spells CASSPTRTSSYNEQFF. Written as DNA, the CDR3 is TGTGCCAGCAGTCCCACCAGGACTAGCAGCTACAATGAGCAGTTCTTC. The chain recombines TRBV7-8 with TRBJ2-1; 8 bases line up with TRBD2. Germline lookup yields CDR1 SGHVS and CDR2 FQNEAQ. This CDR3 is 16 amino acids long. J was trimmed by 3 bases and V by 6 bases; bases with no gene match: 10. The variable domain in full, with the rest retrieved from reference TRBV7-8 and TRBJ2-1, is GAGVSQSPRYKVAKRGQDVALRCDPISGHVSLFWYQQALGQGPEFLTYFQNEAQLDKSGLPSDRFFAERPEGSVSTLKIQRTQQEDSAVYLCASSPTRTSSYNEQFFGPGTRLTVL.

This clone has more than one count but fewer than ten. The rearrangement joins TRBV6-5 to TRBJ1-2; no clear D. This CDR3 is 14 amino acids long. Trimming took 6 bases from V and 8 from J, leaving 19 bases between them. Looked up from germline, CDR1 is MNHEY and CDR2 is SVGAGI. The CDR3 loop is CASSSSRGKRGYTF. CDR3 sequence (DNA): TGTGCCAGCAGCTCCTCCCGGGGTAAAAGAGGCTACACCTTC.

In the case of this clone: Other DNA sequences of this sample code for an identical CDR3. The genes are TRBV7-9 and TRBJ1-5; D is perhaps TRBD1 (5 bases). This CDR3 is built from 12 residues. Deletions cut 5 bases from V and 5 bases from J, with 7 bases between. The germline gives CDR1 SEHNR, CDR2 FQNEAQ (reference sequence). Here the CDR3 reads CASSRGDQPQHF. The CDR3 nucleotides read TGTGCCAGCAGCAGGGGTGATCAGCCCCAGCATTTT.

The V call is TRBV6-1, the J call TRBJ2-2, with 12 bases fitting TRBD1. Germline trimming cut 2 bases from V and 9 bases from J; bases unmatched to any gene: 4. The CDR3 runs to 15 residues. The germline V gene has CDR1 MNHNS and CDR2 SASEGT. Here the CDR3 reads CASSESGQGARELFF. For the CDR3, the DNA is TGTGCCAGCAGTGAATCGGGACAGGGGGCCCGGGAGCTGTTTTTT.

This clone was seen more than once but under ten times. The rearrangement joins TRBV7-3 to TRBJ2-3; 7 bases align to TRBD2. Germline V gene data show CDR1 as SGHTA and CDR2 as FQGTGA. J gave up 6 bases and V 4 bases, and 10 bases lay outside the gene matches. The CDR3 covers 15 residues. CDR3 DNA: TGTGCCAGCAGCTCCCAGGGAGGGATATTGGATACGCAGTATTTT. Translation gives CASSSQGGILDTQYF.

The CDR3 region is CASSAIPKARRETQYF. CDR3 nucleotide sequence: TGTGCCAGCAGCGCCATCCCCAAGGCACGGAGAGAGACCCAGTACTTC. V is TRBV7-2 and J is TRBJ2-5; D ambiguous. This CDR3 has 16 residues. With 5 bases removed from V and 4 bases from J, the gap between germline ends came to 20 bases. Germline V lookup: CDR1 SGHTA, CDR2 FQGNSA.

Written as DNA, the CDR3 is TGCGCCCAGGGAGGGGACACTGAAGCTTTCTTT. Translation: CAQGGDTEAFF. The J gene is TRBJ1-1, the V gene TRBV20-1; possible D gene TRBD1, 5 bases. CDR3 size: 11 residues. The germline CDR1 and CDR2 sequences are DFQATT and SNEGSKA (reference sequence).

V usage is TRBV23-1 and J usage is TRBJ2-7, with 8 bases matching TRBD1. TRBV23-1 is known as an ORF, though its function is uncertain. Germline trimming cut 0 bases from V and 0 bases from J; bases unmatched to any gene: 7. This CDR3 has 17 amino acids. CDR3 DNA sequence: TGCGCCAGCAGTCAATCGGGCCGGACAGGGAGCTCCTACGAGCAGTACTTC. This translates into CASSQSGRTGSSYEQYF.

The chain links TRBV13 to TRBJ2-3; TRBD1 might be the D (6 bases). CDR3 length equals 13 residues. Germline assignment: CDR1 PRHDT and CDR2 FYEKMQ (reference sequence). The V end was cut by 0 bases, the J end by 9 bases, with 10 bases between. CDR3 sequence: CASSLGRGRTQYF. The CDR3 nucleotides are TGTGCCAGCAGCTTAGGCAGGGGTCGGACGCAGTATTTT.

A few counts support this clone. The gene calls are TRBV15 and TRBJ2-5; 11 bases match TRBD2. The CDR3 loop spans 17 amino acids. V dropped 0 bases and J dropped 2; count of bases not matched to a gene: 5. Germline V gene sequence: CDR1 LNHNV, CDR2 YYDKDF (reference sequence). The DNA of the CDR3 is TGTGCCACCAGCAGAGATTTGACTAGCGGGGCACAAGAGACCCAGTACTTC. Protein product: CATSRDLTSGAQETQYF.

This clone has a handful of counts. J is TRBJ2-1 and V is TRBV25-1, with TRBD1 matching over 7 bases. The V gene end was trimmed by 11 bases and the J gene end by 6 bases; junction bases not matched to a gene: 10. CDR3 length equals 13 residues. Germline V gives CDR1 MGHDK, CDR2 SYGVNS. The CDR3 nucleotides read TGTGCCCACCAGGGGACAGTTAGCAATGAGCAGTTCTTC. Its protein is CAHQGTVSNEQFF.

This clone was counted between two and nine times. The CDR3 region is CASSFGGAYNEQFF. Written as DNA, the CDR3 is TGTGCCAGCAGTTTCGGGGGGGCCTACAATGAGCAGTTCTTC. The J gene is TRBJ2-1, the V gene TRBV27; 8 bases agree with TRBD2. The length of the CDR3 is 14 residues. Germline CDR1 is MNHEY and CDR2 is SMNVEV (reference sequence). Germline trimming cut 3 bases from V and 2 bases from J; bases unmatched to any gene: 0.

The V gene is TRBV4-1, the J gene TRBJ1-2; 7 nucleotides align to TRBD1. The CDR3 covers 12 residues. The germline V gene encodes CDR1 MGHRA and CDR2 YSYEKL. The ends lost 6 bases at V and 8 bases at J; junction bases unmatched: 6. The CDR3, as DNA: TGCGCCAGCAGGGACAGGACAGCCGGCTACACCTTC. Amino acid sequence: CASRDRTAGYTF.

The chain recombines TRBV11-2 with TRBJ2-4, with no clear D. CDR1 is SGHAT, CDR2 FQNNGV, per germline. The CDR3 loop spans 13 amino acids. Between the trimmed V and J ends, which lost 7 bases and 0 bases, there was a span of 7 bases. The DNA for the CDR3 is TGTGCCAGCAAACAGTTAGCCAAAAACATTCAGTACTTC. It is translated as CASKQLAKNIQYF.

This rearrangement joins TRBV7-2 to TRBJ2-5, with D uncertain. CDR1 and CDR2 (germline): SGHTA, FQGNSA. V lost 5 bases and J 4 bases, leaving 14 bases between the germline ends. The CDR3 has 14 amino acids. For the CDR3, the DNA is TGTGCCAGCAGCCCAACGGGTCTCCGAGAGACCCAGTACTTC. Protein product: CASSPTGLRETQYF. The full variable domain, its missing parts supplied by reference TRBV7-2 and TRBJ2-5, is GAGVSQSPSNKVTEKGKDVELRCDPISGHTALYWYRQSLGQGLEFLIYFQGNSAPDKSGLPSDRFSAERTGGSVSTLTIQRTQQEDSAVYLCASSPTGLRETQYFGPGTRLLVL.

The V and J genes are TRBV30 and TRBJ2-3; a weak D match, TRBD1 (6 bases). The V and J ends lost 2 bases and 2 bases respectively, with 17 bases between them. The V gene's germline CDR1 is GTSNPN and CDR2 SVGIG (reference sequence). The CDR3 covers 16 residues. The DNA of the CDR3 is TGTGCCTGGAGTCTTTTCGGACAGACCCCCACAGATACGCAGTATTTT. Translated, it gives CAWSLFGQTPTDTQYF.

There are a few counts of this clone. The CDR3 DNA is TGTGCCAGCAGCTCGACAGGCTACAATGAGCAGTTCTTC. Encoded protein: CASSSTGYNEQFF. V usage is TRBV7-2 and J usage is TRBJ2-1; weak D call: TRBD1 (6 bases). The ends were cut back, 4 bases at V and 3 bases at J, with 7 bases in the middle. Germline V lookup: CDR1 SGHTA, CDR2 FQGNSA. There are 13 residues in the CDR3.

The gene calls are TRBV25-1 and TRBJ2-2; a weak D match, TRBD2 (6 bases). The CDR3 has 15 amino acids. Germline V CDR1 and CDR2: MGHDK, SYGVNS. V gave up 4 bases and J gave up 5 bases, with 14 bases separating them. As DNA, the CDR3 is TGTGCCAGCAGTGCTCACAGGACTACGACCGGGGAGCTGTTTTTT. It specifies CASSAHRTTTGELFF.

The rearrangement links TRBV7-9 to TRBJ2-7; D remains unclear. The CDR3 is made up of 11 amino acids. Per germline, CDR1 SEHNR and CDR2 FQNEAQ (reference sequence). The V end was cut by 3 bases, the J end by 3 bases, with 3 bases between. In DNA, the CDR3 is TGTGCCAGCAGCTTCAACTACGAGCAGTACTTC. This sequence encodes CASSFNYEQYF.

This clone was counted a few times. V is TRBV15 and J is TRBJ2-2, with TRBD2 identical over 8 bases. Germline V CDR1 and CDR2: LNHNV, YYDKDF (reference sequence). CDR3 size: 16 residues. After removal of 0 bases from V and 5 bases from J, the junction contained 5 bases not matched to a gene. CDR3 sequence reads: CATSRDPAGVTGELFF. The CDR3 nucleotides are TGTGCCACCAGCAGAGATCCAGCGGGAGTGACCGGGGAGCTGTTTTTT.